This T cell receptor beta chain was obtained from a study of vaccination and CD4 T cells after COVID-19. About the study: As control conditions, cultures were given either a CEFX pool serving as positive control, an HIV-1 Nef pool, or no peptide at all.

Specified treatment: approximately 9-day PBMC culture with coronavirus spike peptide pools or control peptides (ViraFEST assay). Positive PCR results dated from March to December 2020, before the US Alpha, Beta and Delta variants. This clonotype showed up just a few times. Its target is not known. The CDR3 runs 12 residues. V trimming: 5 bases; J trimming: 7 bases; junction bases outside the gene matches: 3. Germline V lookup: CDR1 DFQATT, CDR2 SNEGSKA (reference sequence). The Oncomine TCR Beta short-read assay was what sequenced the DNA obtained from cultured CD4+ T cells. TCRdb used MiXCR to reprocess the PCR reads, holding one entry per CDR3 protein. The table includes 7,500 to 10,000 distinct CDR3 sequences, 45% to 50% detected once.

The sample consisted of CD4+ T cells from blood, cultured in vitro. This chain uses TRBV20-1 with TRBJ2-4; 9 bases line up with TRBD1. This sequence was found in a human donor who had recovered from COVID-19. The CDR3, as DNA: TGCAGTGCTGGCGGACAGGGGAACATTCAGTACTTC. Translating gives CSAGGQGNIQYF.